This TCR beta chain stems from a study of blood T cell repertoires in COVID-19. Repertoires were generated with immunoSEQ multiplex PCR, while TCRdb's copy carries only in-frame clones and drops some. This table has about 300,000 clones, 88% appearing once. Between the trimmed V and J ends, which lost 4 bases and 3 bases, there was a span of 13 bases. This CDR3 spans 16 amino acids. The germline V gene encodes CDR1 LGHDT and CDR2 YNNKEL (reference sequence). The sample taken for sequencing was peripheral blood. The J gene is TRBJ1-6, the V gene TRBV3-1 (or the pseudogene TRBV3-2), with TRBD1 as a possible D gene (6 bases). The clonotype comes from a man between 18 and 35 years old with active or convalescent COVID-19. CDR3 sequence reads: CASSPKSRGYNSPLHF. As DNA, the CDR3 is TGTGCCAGCAGCCCTAAGAGCAGGGGCTATAATTCACCCCTCCACTTT.